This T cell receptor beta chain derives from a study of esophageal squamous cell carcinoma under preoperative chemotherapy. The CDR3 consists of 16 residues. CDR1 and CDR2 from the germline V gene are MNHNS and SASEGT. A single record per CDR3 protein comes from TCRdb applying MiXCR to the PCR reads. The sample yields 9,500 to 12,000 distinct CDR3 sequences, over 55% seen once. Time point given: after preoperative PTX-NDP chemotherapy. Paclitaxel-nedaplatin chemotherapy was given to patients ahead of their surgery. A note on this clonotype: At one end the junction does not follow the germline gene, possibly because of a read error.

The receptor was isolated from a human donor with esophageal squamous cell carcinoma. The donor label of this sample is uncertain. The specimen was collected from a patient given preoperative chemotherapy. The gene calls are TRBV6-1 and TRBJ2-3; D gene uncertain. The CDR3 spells CASSELWGSYTNTQYF. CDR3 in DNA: TGTGCGAGCAGTGAATTGTGGGGAAGCTACACAAATACGCAGTATTTT.